The 2 T cell receptor beta chains in this list originate from one sample, sequenced in a study of lymphopenia after photon versus proton radiotherapy. Assay: immunoSEQ multiplex PCR; the TCRdb copy retains only in-frame clones and omits some. This table has about 160,000 clones, 88% appearing once. The sequencing used peripheral blood, collected from a patient treated with photon-based radiotherapy. These receptors came from a man in his forties or fifties with gastric cancer.

CDR3: CASSLSYGRANEQFF. CDR3 sequence (DNA): TGTGCCAGCAGCTTATCCTACGGGAGGGCCAATGAGCAGTTCTTC. The chain has TRBV7-2 and TRBJ2-1; TRBD2 matches 8 bases. The trim removed 2 bases at V and 6 bases at J, leaving 6 bases unmatched. This CDR3 is 15 amino acids long. From germline, CDR1 is SGHTA and CDR2 FQGNSA.

The gene calls are TRBV5-4 and TRBJ2-5, with TRBD2 matching over 8 bases. Germline CDR1 reads SGHNT; CDR2 reads YYREEE (reference sequence). The junction had 1 base not matched to a gene; V was cut back by 1 base and J by 2 bases. The CDR3 has 14 amino acids. The CDR3 spells CASSLPSGQETQYF. CDR3 nucleotides: TGTGCCAGCAGCTTGCCTAGCGGGCAAGAGACCCAGTACTTC.